This is a list of T cell receptor beta chains from one sample in a study of cytomegalovirus exposure and HLA in healthy donors. Generated by immunoSEQ multiplex PCR, the TCRdb table keeps only in-frame clones and is missing some. This sample's clone table lists under 70,000 clones. The sample taken for sequencing was PBMCs. These TCRs come from a woman between 18 and 29 years old in good health and CMV-seronegative. Both conserved end residues are part of each CDR3. A D gene is named only where the DNA matches it firmly.

v_gene	len	j_gene	d_gene	CDR3nt	CDR3aa
TRBV30	13	TRBJ2-5	NA	TGTGCCTGTACGACATCTAACGAAGAGACCCAGTACTTC	CACTTSNEETQYF
TRBV7-9	18	TRBJ1-1	NA	TGTGCCAGCAGCAGATGGTCGACAGGCCTTCTGGGGAACACTGAAGCTTTCTTT	CASSRWSTGLLGNTEAFF
TRBV14	13	TRBJ1-6	NA	TGTGCCAGCAGCCCGGTCTACCAGGGGACCCTCCACTTT	CASSPVYQGTLHF
TRBV5-1	13	TRBJ2-5	NA	TGCGCCAGCAGCTTGGAGGGGCTAGAGACCCAGTACTTC	CASSLEGLETQYF
TRBV12-5	14	TRBJ1-2	NA	TGTGCTAGTGGTTTACGGGGGAGTACCTATGGCTACACCTTC	CASGLRGSTYGYTF
TRBV29-1	13	TRBJ2-1	TRBD1	TGCAGCGTTGTGACAGGGTCGGTCGATGAGCAGTTCTTC	CSVVTGSVDEQFF
TRBV5-1	16	TRBJ2-5	NA	TGCGCCAGCAGCTTGATGAGGCAGGGATTGCAAGAGACCCAGTACTTC	CASSLMRQGLQETQYF
TRBV27	16	TRBJ2-5	TRBD1	TGTGCCAGCAGTGTCGGGACAGGGATTTACCAAGAGACCCAGTACTTC	CASSVGTGIYQETQYF
TRBV5-1	15	TRBJ1-2	TRBD1	TGCGCCAGCAGCTCTATGCAGGGGGACAACTATGGCTACACCTTC	CASSSMQGDNYGYTF
TRBV5-1	13	TRBJ1-5	NA	TGCGCCAGCAGCCCCGGGGGGGCTCAGCCCCAGCATTTT	CASSPGGAQPQHF
TRBV11-2	15	TRBJ2-7	NA	TGTGCCAGCAGCTCCCCTACCCGACAGCTCAACGAGCAGTACTTC	CASSSPTRQLNEQYF
TRBV29-1	12	TRBJ2-3	TRBD2	TGCAGCGCGCGGGGGGCCCCAGATACGCAGTATTTT	CSARGAPDTQYF
TRBV28	14	TRBJ2-7	TRBD1	TGTGCCAGCAGGCCGCGACAGGGGAGCTACGAGCAGTACTTC	CASRPRQGSYEQYF
TRBV18	15	TRBJ1-1	NA	TGTGCCAGCTCACCAAGCCCAGGGATAGACACTGAAGCTTTCTTT	CASSPSPGIDTEAFF
TRBV18	16	TRBJ1-4	NA	TGTGCCAGCTCACCCCGGGACACCGACCCTAATGAAAAACTGTTTTTT	CASSPRDTDPNEKLFF
TRBV18	14	TRBJ2-7	TRBD2	TGTGCCAGCTCAGGGGGGGGACCCGCCTACGAGCAGTACTTC	CASSGGGPAYEQYF
TRBV5-1	13	TRBJ2-7	NA	TGCGCCACCCTTGCGCAGGTGACCTACGAGCAGTACTTC	CATLAQVTYEQYF
TRBV6-4	14	TRBJ2-1	TRBD1	TGTGCCAGCAGTGGAGGGACAGGGGGCCATGAGCAGTTCTTC	CASSGGTGGHEQFF
TRBV6-4	15	TRBJ2-1	TRBD2	TGTGCCAGCAGTGAGGTTTTAGCGGGGAACAATGAGCAGTTCTTC	CASSEVLAGNNEQFF
TRBV5-1	14	TRBJ1-1	TRBD1	TGCGCCAGCAGCGAGGGACAGGGGGGGACTGAAGCTTTCTTT	CASSEGQGGTEAFF
TRBV4-2	14	TRBJ2-1	TRBD2	TGTGCCAGCAGCAAGGGACTAGCGCGGGATGAGCAGTTCTTC	CASSKGLARDEQFF
TRBV6-5	13	TRBJ2-5	TRBD2	TGTGCCAGCAGTTTACCCGGGGGGGAGACCCAGTACTTC	CASSLPGGETQYF
TRBV6-4	16	TRBJ2-2	TRBD1	TGTGCCAGCAGTGACTCTCCGGGACAGGGGGCCGGGGAGCTGTTTTTT	CASSDSPGQGAGELFF
TRBV7-2	16	TRBJ1-1	NA	TGTGCCAGCAGCTTAGGAACTTTGGGGGCCGGTACTGAAGCTTTCTTT	CASSLGTLGAGTEAFF
TRBV6-5	14	TRBJ1-4	TRBD1	TGTGCCAGCCGGGACAGAACAACTAATGAAAAACTGTTTTTT	CASRDRTTNEKLFF
TRBV28	13	TRBJ1-1	TRBD1	TGTGCCAGCATCACAGGGGTCACCACTGAAGCTTTCTTT	CASITGVTTEAFF
TRBV30	13	TRBJ1-6	NA	TGTGCCTGGAATAGGCAGGGTAATTCACCCCTACACTTT	CAWNRQGNSPLHF
TRBV6-5	15	TRBJ2-2	NA	TGTGCCAGCCTACTACTAGGAGAGGGTCCCGGGGAGCTGTTTTTT	CASLLLGEGPGELFF
TRBV7-2	12	TRBJ2-7	TRBD2	TGTGCCAGCAGCGTAACGGGGGGCGAGCAGTACTTC	CASSVTGGEQYF
TRBV20-1	11	TRBJ2-3	NA	TGCAGTGCTAGAGATCTGGATACGCAGTATTTT	CSARDLDTQYF
TRBV11-3	13	TRBJ1-3	NA	TGTGCCAGCAGCATCCCGCGGGGAAACACCATATATTTT	CASSIPRGNTIYF
TRBV4-2	15	TRBJ1-1	NA	TGTGCCAGCAGCCCACAGGGAGATTGGGCCACTGAAGCTTTCTTT	CASSPQGDWATEAFF
TRBV29-1	13	TRBJ2-7	TRBD2	TGCAGCATTAGCGGGGGGAACTCCTACGAGCAGTACTTC	CSISGGNSYEQYF
TRBV19	14	TRBJ1-5	NA	TGTGCCAGTAGTATAGATCGAGCTAATCAGCCCCAGCATTTT	CASSIDRANQPQHF
TRBV30	14	TRBJ2-3	TRBD1	TGTGCCTGGAGTGTGGGACAGGGGGCAGATACGCAGTATTTT	CAWSVGQGADTQYF
TRBV5-1	16	TRBJ1-1	NA	TGCGCCAGCAGCTTGGCTCGGGGATCCATGAACACTGAAGCTTTCTTT	CASSLARGSMNTEAFF
TRBV13	16	TRBJ2-1	TRBD2	TGTGCCAGCAGCCGTCTCGGTAGCGGGAATTACAATGAGCAGTTCTTC	CASSRLGSGNYNEQFF
TRBV4-2	15	TRBJ2-3	TRBD2	TGTGCCAGCAGCCCCGGGACTAGCGGCCCAGATACGCAGTATTTT	CASSPGTSGPDTQYF
TRBV10-3	14	TRBJ1-5	TRBD1	TGTGCCGCCAACCAGGACAGGGGAAGTCAGCCCCAGCATTTT	CAANQDRGSQPQHF
TRBV18	15	TRBJ1-2	TRBD1	TGTGCCAGCTCACCCCGGACAGGGGACGACTATGGCTACACCTTC	CASSPRTGDDYGYTF
TRBV30	13	TRBJ1-2	NA	TGTGCCTGGAGTGTACCAGGCGATGAAGGGAGGACCTTC	CAWSVPGDEGRTF
TRBV2	13	TRBJ1-1	NA	TGTGCCAGCAGTGAATATCAGGGGACTGAAGCTTTCTTT	CASSEYQGTEAFF
TRBV5-1	15	TRBJ1-2	NA	TGCGCCAGCAGCCTGGGACACCCTGGGAGATATGGCTACACCTTC	CASSLGHPGRYGYTF
TRBV20-1	10	TRBJ2-7	NA	TGCAGTGCTAGGCGGGTCGAGCAGTACTTC	CSARRVEQYF
TRBV19	13	TRBJ1-1	NA	TGTGCCAGTAGTACCACAACGAACACTGAAGCTTTCTTT	CASSTTTNTEAFF
TRBV5-1	15	TRBJ2-7	NA	TGCGCCAGCAGCCCGCGGCTGCCTCTCTCCTACGAGCAGTACTTC	CASSPRLPLSYEQYF
TRBV5-6	12	TRBJ2-7	NA	TGTGCCAGCAGCTGGGGGGACAGCCGGGGGCACTTC	CASSWGDSRGHF
TRBV4-2	14	TRBJ1-5	NA	TGTGCCAGCAGCCAAGTGGGTGGAGGGCAGCCCCAGCATTTT	CASSQVGGGQPQHF
TRBV30	11	TRBJ1-4	NA	TGTGCCTGGAGTGCAAATGAAAAACTGTTTTTT	CAWSANEKLFF
TRBV5-6	16	TRBJ2-7	NA	TGTGCCAGCAGCTTCTTGTCAGGGGAGAAGGGTTACGAGCAGTACTTC	CASSFLSGEKGYEQYF